This T cell receptor beta chain was sequenced during a study of T cells in Graves' hyperthyroidism and ophthalmopathy. It was RNA transcripts that yielded the amplified TCR beta CDR3 regions. HTBI primers were employed in a first-round RT-PCR of the TCR CDR3. TCRdb ran MiXCR on the multiplex PCR reads and lists one entry per CDR3 protein. The repertoire holds about 770,000 distinct CDR3 sequences, with roughly a sixth as singletons. This clonotype has just a few counts. CDR1 and CDR2 from the germline V gene are MNHEY and SVGAGI. The CDR3 contains 17 residues. The ends lost 2 bases at V and 1 base at J; junction bases unmatched: 5. Hyperthyroidism was newly diagnosed in patients aged 18 to 65 (duration under 2 months). Clinical symptoms, serum thyroxine and TRAb, thyroid ultrasound and orbital computed tomography were used for the diagnoses. Drawn at first hyperthyroidism diagnosis, the blood sample preceded any ophthalmopathy symptoms.

The specimen was blood. The TCR comes from a woman aged 50 to 60 with Graves' hyperthyroidism that later progressed to Graves' ophthalmopathy. This chain connects TRBV6-5 to TRBJ2-6; TRBD1 matches at 7 bases. The CDR3 DNA reads TGTGCCAGCAGTTACGGGGGACAGTCGTCTGGGGCCAACGTCCTGACTTTC. It is translated as CASSYGGQSSGANVLTF.